This TCR beta chain was captured in a study of shared clonotypes between healthy human individuals. Cells designated naive CD8 were CD45RO-negative and were positively selected for CCR7, with terminally differentiated effector memory CD45RA+ cells excluded. Once extracted for a subset, genomic DNA was divided evenly among several immunoSEQ plates. Sequenced by immunoSEQ multiplex PCR; TCRdb stores in-frame clones only, minus some. The data contain around 1,900,000 clones, around 95% of them seen just once; the ten biggest clones take up 1.5% to 2%. Germline loops: CDR1 MGHRA, CDR2 YSYEKL. V shed 0 bases, J shed 4 bases, and the junction held 12 bases outside the gene matches. The CDR3 loop spans 19 amino acids.

The rearrangement uses TRBV4-1 and TRBJ2-6; 7 bases agree with TRBD2. The receptor was derived from a young man in good health. Some clones in this sample may be carry-over from other donors' samples. Sequencing input: naive CD8+ T cells from PBMCs. The CDR3 DNA follows: TGCGCCAGCAGCCAAGATGGGGGGAGGGGCGCGGTCGGGGCCAACGTCCTGACTTTC. This encodes CASSQDGGRGAVGANVLTF.